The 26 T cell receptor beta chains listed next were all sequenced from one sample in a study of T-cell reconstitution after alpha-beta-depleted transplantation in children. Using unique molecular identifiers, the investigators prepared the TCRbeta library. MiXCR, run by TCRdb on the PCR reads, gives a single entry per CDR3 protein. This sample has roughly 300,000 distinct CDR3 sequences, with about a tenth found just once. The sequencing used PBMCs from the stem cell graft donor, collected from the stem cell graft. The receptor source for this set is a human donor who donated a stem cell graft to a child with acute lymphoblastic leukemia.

The CDR3 DNA reads TGTGCCAGCAGCGTAGCTCCCACAGGGGGGGGAGGGGAGCAGTACTTC. Amino acid sequence: CASSVAPTGGGGEQYF. The genes are TRBV9 and TRBJ2-7; D possibly corresponds to TRBD1 (8 bases). V lost 0 bases, J lost 7 bases, and 20 bases lay in between. This CDR3 contains 16 residues. Germline lookup yields CDR1 SGDLS and CDR2 YYNGEE. The full variable domain, completed using reference TRBV9 and TRBJ2-7, is DSGVTQTPKHLITATGQRVTLRCSPRSGDLSVYWYQQSLDQGLQFLIQYYNGEERAKGNILERFSAQQFPDLHSELNLSSLELGDSALYFCASSVAPTGGGGEQYFGPGTRLTVT.

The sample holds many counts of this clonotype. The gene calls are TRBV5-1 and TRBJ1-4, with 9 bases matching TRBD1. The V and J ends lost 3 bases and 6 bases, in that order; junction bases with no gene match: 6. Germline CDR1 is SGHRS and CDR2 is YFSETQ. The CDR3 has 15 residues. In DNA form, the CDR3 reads TGCGCCAGCAGCTATCGGACAGGGGCGGATGAAAAACTGTTTTTT. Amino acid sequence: CASSYRTGADEKLFF.

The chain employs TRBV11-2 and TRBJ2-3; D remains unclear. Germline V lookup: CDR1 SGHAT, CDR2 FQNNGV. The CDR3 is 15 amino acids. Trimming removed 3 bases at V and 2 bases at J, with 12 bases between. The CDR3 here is CASSFGSPYTDTQYF. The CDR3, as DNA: TGTGCCAGCAGCTTTGGATCCCCTTACACAGATACGCAGTATTTT.

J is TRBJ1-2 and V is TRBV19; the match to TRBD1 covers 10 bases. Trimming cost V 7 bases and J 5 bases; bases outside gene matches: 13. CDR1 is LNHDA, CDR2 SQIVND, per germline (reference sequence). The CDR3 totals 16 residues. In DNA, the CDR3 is TGTGCCAGTACCCAGATCTGGACAGGGGGAAGGTATGGCTACACCTTC. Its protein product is CASTQIWTGGRYGYTF.

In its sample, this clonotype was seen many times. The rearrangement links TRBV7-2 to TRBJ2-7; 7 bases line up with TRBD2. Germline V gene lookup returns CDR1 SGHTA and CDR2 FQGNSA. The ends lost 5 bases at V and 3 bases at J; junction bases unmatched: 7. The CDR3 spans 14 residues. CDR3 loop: CASSPGRGVYEQYF. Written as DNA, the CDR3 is TGTGCCAGCAGCCCAGGGAGGGGAGTCTACGAGCAGTACTTC.

DNA of the CDR3: TGTGCCAGTAGTCGCACGACTAGCGGTCACACAGATACGCAGTATTTT. It translates to CASSRTTSGHTDTQYF. The chain has TRBV19 and TRBJ2-3; TRBD2 matches at 9 bases. The germline V gene encodes CDR1 LNHDA and CDR2 SQIVND (reference sequence). The CDR3 extends over 16 amino acids. With V trimmed by 5 bases and J by 2 bases, 8 bases remained unmatched.

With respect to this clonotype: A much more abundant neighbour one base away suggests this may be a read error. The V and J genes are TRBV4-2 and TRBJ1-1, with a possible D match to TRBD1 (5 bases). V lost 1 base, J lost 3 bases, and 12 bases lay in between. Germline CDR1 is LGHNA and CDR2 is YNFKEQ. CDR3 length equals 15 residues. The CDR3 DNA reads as TGTGCCAGCAGCCAAGGCAGGGTGATGGACACTGAAGCTTTCTTT. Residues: CASSQGRVMDTEAFF.

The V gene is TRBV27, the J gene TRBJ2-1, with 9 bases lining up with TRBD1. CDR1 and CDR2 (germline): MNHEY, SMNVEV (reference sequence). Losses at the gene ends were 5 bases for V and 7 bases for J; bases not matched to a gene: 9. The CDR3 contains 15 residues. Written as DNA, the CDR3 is TGTGCCAGCAGTCCAGGACAGGGGAGGGTAAATGAGCAGTTCTTC. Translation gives CASSPGQGRVNEQFF.

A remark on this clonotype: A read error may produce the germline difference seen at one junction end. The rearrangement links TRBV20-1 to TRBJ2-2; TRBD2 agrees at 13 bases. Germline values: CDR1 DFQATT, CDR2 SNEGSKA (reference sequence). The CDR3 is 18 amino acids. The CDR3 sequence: CCARGLTSGRAETGELFF. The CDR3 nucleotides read TGCTGTGCTAGAGGTCTTACTAGCGGGAGGGCCGAAACCGGGGAGCTGTTTTTT.

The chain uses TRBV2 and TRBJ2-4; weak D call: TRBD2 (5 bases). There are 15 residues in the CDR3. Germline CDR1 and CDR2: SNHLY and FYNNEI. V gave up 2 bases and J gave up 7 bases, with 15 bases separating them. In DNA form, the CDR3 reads TGTGCCAGCAGTGAACTGACTACCACTCAGAACATTCAGTACTTC. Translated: CASSELTTTQNIQYF.

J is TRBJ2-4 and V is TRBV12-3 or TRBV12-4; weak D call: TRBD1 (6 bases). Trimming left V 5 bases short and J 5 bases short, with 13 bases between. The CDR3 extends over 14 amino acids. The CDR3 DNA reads TGTGCCAGCAGTAGGACAGAAAGTCAAAACATTCAGTACTTC. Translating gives CASSRTESQNIQYF.

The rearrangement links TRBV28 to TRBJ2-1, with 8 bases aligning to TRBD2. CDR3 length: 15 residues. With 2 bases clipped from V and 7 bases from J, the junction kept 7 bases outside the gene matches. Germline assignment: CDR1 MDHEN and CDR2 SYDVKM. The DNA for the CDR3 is TGTGCCAGCAGTTTACGGGAGGGCTATGGAAATGAGCAGTTCTTC. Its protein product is CASSLREGYGNEQFF.

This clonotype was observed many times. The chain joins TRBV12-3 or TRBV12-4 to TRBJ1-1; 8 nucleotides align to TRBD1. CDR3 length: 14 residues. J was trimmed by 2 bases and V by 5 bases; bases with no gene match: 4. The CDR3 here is CASSRTGSNTEAFF. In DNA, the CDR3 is TGTGCCAGCAGTAGGACAGGGTCTAACACTGAAGCTTTCTTT.

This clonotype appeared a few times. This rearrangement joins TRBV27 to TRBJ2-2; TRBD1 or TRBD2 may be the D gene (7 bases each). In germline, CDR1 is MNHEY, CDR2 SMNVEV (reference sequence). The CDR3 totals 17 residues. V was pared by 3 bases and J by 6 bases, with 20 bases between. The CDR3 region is CASSFNALAGGAGELFF. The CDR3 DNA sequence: TGTGCCAGCAGTTTCAATGCGTTGGCAGGGGGGGCCGGGGAGCTGTTTTTT.

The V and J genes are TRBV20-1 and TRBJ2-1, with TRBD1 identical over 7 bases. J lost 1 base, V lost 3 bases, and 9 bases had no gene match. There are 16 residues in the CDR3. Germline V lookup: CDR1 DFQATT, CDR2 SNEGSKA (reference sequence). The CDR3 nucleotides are TGCAGTGCTAGGGTTATACAGGGGCCTTCCTACAATGAGCAGTTCTTC. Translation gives CSARVIQGPSYNEQFF.

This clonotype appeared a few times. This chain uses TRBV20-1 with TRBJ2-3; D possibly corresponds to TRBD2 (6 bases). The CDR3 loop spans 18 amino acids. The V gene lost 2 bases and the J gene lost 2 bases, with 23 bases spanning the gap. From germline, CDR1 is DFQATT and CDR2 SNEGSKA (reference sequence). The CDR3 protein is CSARPAIPVADFTDTQYF. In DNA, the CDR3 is TGCAGTGCTAGACCCGCTATCCCTGTAGCGGACTTCACAGATACGCAGTATTTT.

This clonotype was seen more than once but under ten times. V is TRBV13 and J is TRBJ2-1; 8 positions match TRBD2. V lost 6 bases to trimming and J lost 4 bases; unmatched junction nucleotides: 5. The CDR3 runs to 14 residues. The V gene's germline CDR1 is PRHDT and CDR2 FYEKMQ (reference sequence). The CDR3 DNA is TGTGCCAGCAGGGCACTAGCGGATTACAATGAGCAGTTCTTC. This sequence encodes CASRALADYNEQFF.

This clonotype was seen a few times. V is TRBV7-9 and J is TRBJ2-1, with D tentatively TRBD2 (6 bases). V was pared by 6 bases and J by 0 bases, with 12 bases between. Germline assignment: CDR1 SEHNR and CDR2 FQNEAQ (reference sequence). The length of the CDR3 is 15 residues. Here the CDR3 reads CASRSGSGSYNEQFF. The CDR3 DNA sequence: TGTGCCAGCAGGTCTGGTAGCGGCTCCTACAATGAGCAGTTCTTC.

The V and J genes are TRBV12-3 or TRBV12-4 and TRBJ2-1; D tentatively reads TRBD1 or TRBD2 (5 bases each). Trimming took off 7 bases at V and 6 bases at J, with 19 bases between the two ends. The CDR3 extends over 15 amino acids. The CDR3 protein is CASTPFGDGSNEQFF. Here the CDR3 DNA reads TGTGCCAGCACCCCGTTTGGGGACGGTTCCAATGAGCAGTTCTTC.

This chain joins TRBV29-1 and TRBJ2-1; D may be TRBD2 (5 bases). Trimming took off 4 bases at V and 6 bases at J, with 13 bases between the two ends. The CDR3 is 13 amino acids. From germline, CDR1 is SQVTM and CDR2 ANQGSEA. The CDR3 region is CSVVDSPRNEQFF. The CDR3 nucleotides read TGCAGCGTTGTGGACTCTCCACGCAATGAGCAGTTCTTC.

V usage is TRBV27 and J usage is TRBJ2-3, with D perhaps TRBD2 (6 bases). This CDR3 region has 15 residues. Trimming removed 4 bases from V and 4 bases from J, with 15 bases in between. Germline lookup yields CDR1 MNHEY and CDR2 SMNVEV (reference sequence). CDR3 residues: CASSSRDSSPDTQYF. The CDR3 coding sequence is TGTGCCAGCAGTTCCCGGGACTCAAGCCCAGATACGCAGTATTTT.

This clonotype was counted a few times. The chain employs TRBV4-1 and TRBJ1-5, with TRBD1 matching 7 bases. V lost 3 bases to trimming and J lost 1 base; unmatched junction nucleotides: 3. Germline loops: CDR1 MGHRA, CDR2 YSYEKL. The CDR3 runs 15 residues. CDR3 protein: CASSHRDSSNQPQHF. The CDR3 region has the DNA TGCGCCAGCAGCCATCGGGACAGCAGCAATCAGCCCCAGCATTTT.

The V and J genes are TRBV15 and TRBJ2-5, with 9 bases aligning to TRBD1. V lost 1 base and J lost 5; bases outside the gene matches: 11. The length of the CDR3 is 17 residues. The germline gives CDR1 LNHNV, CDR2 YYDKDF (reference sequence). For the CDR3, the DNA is TGTGCCACCAGCAGAGGTGGGACAGGGAGTTACGCGGAGACCCAGTACTTC. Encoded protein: CATSRGGTGSYAETQYF.

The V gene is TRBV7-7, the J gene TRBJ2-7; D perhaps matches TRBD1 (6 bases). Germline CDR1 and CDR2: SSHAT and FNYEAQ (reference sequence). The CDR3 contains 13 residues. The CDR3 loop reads CASAQGSSYEQYF. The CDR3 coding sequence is TGTGCTAGCGCCCAGGGGAGCTCCTACGAGCAGTACTTC.

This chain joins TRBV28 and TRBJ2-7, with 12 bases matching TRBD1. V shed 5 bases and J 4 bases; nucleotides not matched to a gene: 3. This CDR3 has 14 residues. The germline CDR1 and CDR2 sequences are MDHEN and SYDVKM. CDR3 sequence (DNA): TGTGCCAGCAGTGGGGGACAGGGGGCGTACGAGCAGTACTTC. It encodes CASSGGQGAYEQYF.

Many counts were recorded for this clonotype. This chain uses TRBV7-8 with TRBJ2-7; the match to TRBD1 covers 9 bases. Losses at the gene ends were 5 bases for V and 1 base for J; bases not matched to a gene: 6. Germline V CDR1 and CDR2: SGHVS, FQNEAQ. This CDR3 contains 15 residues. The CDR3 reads CASSTRDRVSYEQYF. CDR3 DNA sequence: TGTGCCAGCAGCACCCGGGACAGGGTATCCTACGAGCAGTACTTC. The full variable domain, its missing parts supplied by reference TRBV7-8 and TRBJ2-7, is GAGVSQSPRYKVAKRGQDVALRCDPISGHVSLFWYQQALGQGPEFLTYFQNEAQLDKSGLPSDRFFAERPEGSVSTLKIQRTQQEDSAVYLCASSTRDRVSYEQYFGPGTRLTVT.